The 21 T cell receptor beta chains reported below all come from one sample, sequenced in a study of OX40 agonist ivuxolimab in advanced cancers. The data were produced by immunoSEQ multiplex PCR, yet TCRdb's version contains in-frame clones alone and is incomplete. The sample contains fewer than 65,000 clones, 70% to 80% of which appear only once. Sequenced material: CD4+ or CD8+ T cells sorted from blood, taken in a trial of the OX40 agonist ivuxolimab. These receptors were taken from an adult with an advanced solid tumor such as melanoma, head and neck, liver or kidney cancer.

The chain couples TRBV4-1 to TRBJ2-7; a possible D gene is TRBD2 (6 bases). CDR3 length: 14 amino acids. V was cut by 2 bases and J by 4 bases, with 12 bases left in between. Germline CDR1 and CDR2: MGHRA and YSYEKL. CDR3: CASSQSLGLYEQYF. The CDR3 DNA reads as TGCGCCAGCAGCCAAAGCCTGGGACTTTACGAGCAGTACTTC.

As DNA, the CDR3 is TGTGCCAGTAGTATAGGAGGGGGAGGGACCACCTACAATGAGCAGTTCTTC. Translated, it gives CASSIGGGGTTYNEQFF. The chain joins TRBV19 to TRBJ2-1, with a tentative D call TRBD2 (7 bases). V lost 1 base and J lost 2, with 15 bases in between. The germline CDR1 and CDR2 sequences are LNHDA and SQIVND (reference sequence). The CDR3 totals 17 residues.

The chain employs TRBV25-1 and TRBJ2-5, with no clear D. The CDR3 extends over 14 amino acids. V was cut by 1 base and J by 1 base, with 7 bases left in between. The germline gives CDR1 MGHDK, CDR2 SYGVNS. The CDR3 coding sequence is TGTGCCAGCAGTGAATTTGCTTTCCAAGAGACCCAGTACTTC. As protein: CASSEFAFQETQYF.

V usage is TRBV13 and J usage is TRBJ2-2; 8 bases match TRBD2. V lost 4 bases and J lost 6; bases outside the gene matches: 10. CDR1 PRHDT and CDR2 FYEKMQ come from the germline V gene (reference sequence). The CDR3 is made up of 16 amino acids. The CDR3 reads CASSSHNGAGAGELFF. CDR3 coding DNA: TGTGCCAGCAGCTCCCATAACGGAGCGGGAGCCGGGGAGCTGTTTTTT.

This clone showed up just a few times. V gene TRBV19 combines with J gene TRBJ1-1; D uncertain. The CDR3 consists of 14 residues. Trimming left V 7 bases short and J 0 bases short, with 12 bases between. From germline, CDR1 is LNHDA and CDR2 SQIVND (reference sequence). The CDR3 DNA follows: TGTGCCAGTACTGTCGAGGGTTTGAACACTGAAGCTTTCTTT. Its translation is CASTVEGLNTEAFF.

This clone was counted once. The CDR3 nucleotides are TGCGCCAGCAGCTTGGCAGGAGGAATAGGCTACGAGCAGTACTTC. Protein product: CASSLAGGIGYEQYF. The V gene is TRBV5-1, the J gene TRBJ2-7; tentatively, D is TRBD2 (5 bases). Germline CDR1 is SGHRS and CDR2 is YFSETQ. The V and J ends lost 0 bases and 3 bases respectively, with 13 bases between them. The CDR3 contains 15 residues.

The chain is built from TRBV6-6 and TRBJ2-3; 7 nucleotides match TRBD1. CDR1 MNHNY and CDR2 SVGAGI come from the germline V gene (reference sequence). The length of the CDR3 is 15 residues. Trimming at V came to 5 bases and at J to 0 bases, leaving 5 bases not matched to a gene. This CDR3 is CASSMGQMSTDTQYF. In DNA, the CDR3 is TGTGCCAGCAGTATGGGACAGATGAGCACAGATACGCAGTATTTT.

The CDR3 nucleotides are TGTGCCAGCAGCCTGGAAATAATCACTGAAGCTTTCTTT. Translating gives CASSLEIITEAFF. The chain is built from TRBV5-6 and TRBJ1-1, with no clear D. This CDR3 has 13 residues. Germline-derived CDR1 and CDR2 are SGHDT and YYEEEE. The V gene lost 4 bases and the J gene lost 4 bases, with 11 bases spanning the gap.

The V call is TRBV11-2, the J call TRBJ1-3; perhaps TRBD1 as D (5 bases). There are 13 residues in the CDR3. Between the trimmed V and J ends, which lost 8 bases and 2 bases, there was a span of 10 bases. Germline-derived CDR1 and CDR2 are SGHAT and FQNNGV. CDR3 DNA sequence: TGTGCCAGCGCAGGGACCGCTGGAAACACCATATATTTT. Translating gives CASAGTAGNTIYF. Full variable domain (rest looked up from reference TRBV11-2 and TRBJ1-3): EAGVAQSPRYKIIEKRQSVAFWCNPISGHATLYWYQQILGQGPKLLIQFQNNGVVDDSQLPKDRFSAERLKGVDSTLKIQPAKLEDSAVYLCASAGTAGNTIYFGEGSWLTVV.

In this sample, this clone turned up once. The chain recombines TRBV7-2 with TRBJ2-1; D gene ambiguous. Germline V gene sequence: CDR1 SGHTA, CDR2 FQGNSA. This CDR3 is 14 amino acids long. The V gene lost 4 bases and the J gene lost 12 bases, with 19 bases spanning the gap. DNA for the CDR3: TGTGCCAGCAGCTCCAGCACCTTTCTTGGGGTGCAGTTCTTC. It specifies CASSSSTFLGVQFF. The variable domain in full, with the rest retrieved from reference TRBV7-2 and TRBJ2-1, is GAGVSQSPSNKVTEKGKDVELRCDPISGHTALYWYRQSLGQGLEFLIYFQGNSAPDKSGLPSDRFSAERTGGSVSTLTIQRTQQEDSAVYLCASSSSTFLGVQFFGPGTRLTVL.

A few counts support this clone. The V and J genes are TRBV4-3 and TRBJ1-2; D call uncertain. V dropped 9 bases and J dropped 2 bases, with 7 bases sitting between them. CDR1 and CDR2 from the germline V gene are LGHNA and YSLEER. CDR3 size: 11 residues. The CDR3 protein is CARGGNYGYTF. The CDR3 DNA is TGCGCCAGAGGAGGAAACTATGGCTACACCTTC.

The chain couples TRBV10-3 to TRBJ2-2, with a possible D match to TRBD2 (6 bases). CDR1 and CDR2 (germline): ENHRY, SYGVKD. The CDR3 consists of 18 residues. Deletions cut 5 bases from V and 0 bases from J, with 19 bases between. As DNA, the CDR3 is TGTGCCATCAGTAGTCATAGCGGCACGGCGACGAACACCGGGGAGCTGTTTTTT. Its protein is CAISSHSGTATNTGELFF.

The chain recombines TRBV7-2 with TRBJ2-1; TRBD2 agrees at 8 bases. The germline V gene has CDR1 SGHTA and CDR2 FQGNSA. The trim removed 4 bases at V and 6 bases at J, leaving 5 bases unmatched. This CDR3 comprises 14 residues. CDR3 region: CASSSISGSNEQFF. CDR3 bases: TGTGCCAGCAGCTCCATAAGCGGGAGCAATGAGCAGTTCTTC.

V is TRBV29-1 and J is TRBJ1-2, with a weak D call TRBD1 (5 bases). There are 14 residues in the CDR3. Germline CDR1 reads SQVTM; CDR2 reads ANQGSEA. The V and J ends lost 8 bases and 4 bases respectively, with 20 bases between them. CDR3 DNA sequence: TGCAGCCTCGGTATTCCCGGGGGGTGCTATGGCTACACCTTC. Its translation: CSLGIPGGCYGYTF.

With respect to this clone: The same CDR3 arises from other DNA sequences in this sample as well. The chain joins TRBV27 to TRBJ1-5; D unresolved. Germline CDR1 reads MNHEY; CDR2 reads SMNVEV (reference sequence). The CDR3 runs to 13 residues. Trimming took off 4 bases at V and 6 bases at J, with 10 bases between the two ends. CDR3 in amino acids: CASSSSYGQPQHF. As DNA, the CDR3 is TGTGCCAGCAGTTCTTCATATGGTCAGCCCCAGCATTTT.

J is TRBJ2-2 and V is TRBV5-1; 7 bases map to TRBD1. Per the germline V gene, CDR1 is SGHRS and CDR2 is YFSETQ. This CDR3 has 14 residues. J gave up 7 bases and V 4 bases, and 7 bases lay outside the gene matches. The CDR3 sequence: CASSVDRANGELFF. Written as DNA, the CDR3 is TGCGCCAGCAGCGTTGACAGGGCTAACGGGGAGCTGTTTTTT.

The chain employs TRBV7-9 and TRBJ2-3; 8 positions match TRBD2. Germline V gene data show CDR1 as SEHNR and CDR2 as FQNEAQ (reference sequence). V lost 1 base and J lost 5; bases outside the gene matches: 8. CDR3 length: 16 residues. The CDR3 region is CASSLGREDVGDTQYF. As DNA, the CDR3 is TGTGCCAGCAGCTTAGGGCGGGAGGATGTTGGAGATACGCAGTATTTT. Filled out from reference TRBV7-9 and TRBJ2-3, the complete variable domain reads DTGVSQNPRHKITKRGQNVTFRCDPISEHNRLYWYRQTLGQGPEFLTYFQNEAQLEKSRLLSDRFSAERPKGSFSTLEIQRTEQGDSAMYLCASSLGREDVGDTQYFGPGTRLTVL.

This chain connects TRBV7-6 to TRBJ2-5; 11 bases match TRBD2. The end of the DNA aligns better with TRBJ2-7, so the J call may be wrong. CDR1 and CDR2 (germline): SGHVS, FNYEAQ. The CDR3 is 15 residues long. In DNA, the CDR3 is TGTGCCAGCAGCTTAACTAGCGGGAGCTCCTACGAGCAGTACTTC. This encodes CASSLTSGSSYEQYF.

This clone was seen ten or more times. V usage is TRBV9 and J usage is TRBJ2-1; possibly TRBD1 or TRBD2 for D (5 bases each). V was trimmed by 2 bases and J by 8 bases, leaving 17 bases between them. CDR3 length equals 15 residues. The V gene's germline CDR1 is SGDLS and CDR2 YYNGEE. The CDR3 DNA follows: TGTGCCAGCAGCGTGGGACGGATCCTAGTGGATGAGCAGTTCTTC. This translates into CASSVGRILVDEQFF.

This clone was seen once. The chain recombines TRBV7-8 with TRBJ1-2; D unclear. V was cut by 0 bases and J by 7 bases, with 24 bases left in between. In germline, CDR1 is SGHVS, CDR2 FQNEAQ. The CDR3 runs 18 residues. The CDR3 DNA sequence: TGTGCCAGCAGCTTAGCCGGCACGAGGTCTGTGCAGGCGGGTGGCTACACCTTC. Translated, it gives CASSLAGTRSVQAGGYTF.

This clone was detected once. Other DNA variants within this sample encode the same CDR3. The rearrangement links TRBV7-2 to TRBJ2-2, with D perhaps TRBD2 (5 bases). In germline, CDR1 is SGHTA, CDR2 FQGNSA. The CDR3 loop spans 15 amino acids. Trimming cost V 1 base and J 2 bases, with 8 bases left between them. The CDR3 is CASSLGAGNTGELFF. In nucleotides, the CDR3 is TGTGCCAGCAGCTTAGGGGCGGGTAACACCGGGGAGCTGTTTTTT.